What follows is one T cell receptor (beta chain) and its context. In this sample, this clone turned up once. This receptor's antigen is unknown. No qualities accompany the bases; no much larger clone lies one base away. There are 18 amino acids in the CDR3, from cysteine to phenylalanine inclusive. The CDR3 DNA has 54 bases and is translated from base 1. A distance of 24 bases separates the germline ends of V and J, which lose 4 bases and 5 bases respectively. CDR1 SGDLS and CDR2 YYNGEE are derived from the germline V gene. The trial excluded patients who had a history of autoimmune disease or who were on systemic immunosuppression. In every dose cohort, peripheral blood was drawn for TCR sequencing at baseline, cycle 4 day 1, and cycle 7 day 1. The samples were drawn from a first-in-human, open-label, multicenter phase I dose-escalation trial of ivuxolimab. Adults with locally advanced or metastatic melanoma, renal cell carcinoma, hepatocellular carcinoma or head and neck squamous cell carcinoma were enrolled in the trial. Before TCR sequencing, CD4+ T cells and CD8+ T cells from peripheral blood were sorted into separate populations.

Genomic DNA was extracted from sorted cells for sequencing of the TCRbeta CDR3 region. The immunoSEQ Assay was used to sequence the TCRbeta CDR3 regions. What TCRdb holds here is the immuneACCESS table cut down to in-frame rearrangements. Part of the clones is not present; checked against another copy, under half of the missing clones reflect an unresolved V gene, and the others are unexplained. Within this sample are 55,000 to 70,000 clones, with 80% to 90% of them counted one time only. The ten largest make up roughly 0.95% of the sample. This specimen comes from a study of OX40 agonist ivuxolimab in advanced cancers. General notes on the study: Ivuxolimab was a fully human IgG2 agonistic monoclonal antibody targeting the costimulatory receptor OX40 (CD134). Three dose-escalation patients achieved partial responses, one with hepatocellular carcinoma and two with cutaneous melanoma. Of the approximately 54 dose-escalation patients, hepatocellular carcinoma was present in about 20, melanoma in roughly 15, renal cell carcinoma in 9 and head and neck cancer in 9. The paper describes the monotherapy dose-escalation part (N = 52 patients) of the phase I trial of ivuxolimab. The purpose of peripheral TCRbeta sequencing was to test whether ivuxolimab changed TCR sequence diversity and led to clonal T-cell expansion. Intravenous ivuxolimab was administered to patients every 2 weeks at six dose levels: 0.01, 0.1, 0.3, 1.5, 3 and 10 mg/kg. Prior anti-PD-1, anti-PD-L1 or anti-CTLA-4 therapy was permitted, and checkpoint inhibitors had been received by roughly 42% of dose-escalation patients. A male proportion of roughly 80% and a mean age of roughly 55 years, ranging from 23 to 79, were recorded for the dose-escalation cohort. Overall study outcomes, separate from this receptor: In the 0.1-3.0 mg/kg groups, partial responders were among the patients with the lowest normalized peripheral clonal expansion, particularly in CD8+ T cells. After ivuxolimab, more expanded clones were found on average in CD8+ T cells than in CD4+ T cells. At doses of 0.1 to 3.0 mg/kg, clonal expansion of both CD4+ and CD8+ blood T cells was observed from baseline to week 6. The antigen specificity of the clonally expanded peripheral T cells was not determined. Low levels of normalized T-cell clonal expansion were also seen in some patients who did not respond.

The clonotype was recovered from an adult with an advanced solid tumor such as melanoma, head and neck, liver or kidney cancer. The sequence joins TRBV9 to TRBJ2-2, and possibly TRBD2, on 6 matching bases. The sequences come from CD4+ or CD8+ T cells sorted from blood, collected in a trial of the OX40 agonist ivuxolimab. CDR3 sequence: CASSPRSRPGLGTGELFF. The DNA is TGTGCCAGCAGCCCACGTTCTAGACCGGGACTGGGGACCGGGGAGCTGTTTTTT.